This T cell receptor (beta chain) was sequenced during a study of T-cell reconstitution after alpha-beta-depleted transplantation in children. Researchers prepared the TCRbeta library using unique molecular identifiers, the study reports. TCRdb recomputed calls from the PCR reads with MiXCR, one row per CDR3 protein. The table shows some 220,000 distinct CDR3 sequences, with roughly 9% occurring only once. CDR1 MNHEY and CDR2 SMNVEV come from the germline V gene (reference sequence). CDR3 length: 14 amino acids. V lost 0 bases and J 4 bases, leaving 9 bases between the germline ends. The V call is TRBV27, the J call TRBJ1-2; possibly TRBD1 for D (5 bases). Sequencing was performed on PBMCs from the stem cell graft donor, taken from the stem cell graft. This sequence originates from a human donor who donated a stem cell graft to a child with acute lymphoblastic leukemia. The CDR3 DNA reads TGTGCCAGCAGTTTATCGGGGCGGGTCTATGGCTACACCTTC. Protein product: CASSLSGRVYGYTF.